This TCR beta chain was sequenced during a study of beta chain features in type 1 diabetes. Overall study: Patients did not differ from healthy donors in age, gender or cell yield. All of the samples together had over 90 million sorted cells examined.

Germline values: CDR1 LGHNA, CDR2 YSLEER. J gave up 4 bases and V 2 bases, and 3 bases lay outside the gene matches. This CDR3 contains 14 residues. This clone was counted a few times. Every donor had blood drawn once into heparin, around 120 mL on average. Isolated RNA was reverse transcribed in full, so expressed TCRB transcripts were sequenced. The repertoire was sequenced with immunoSEQ multiplex PCR; TCRdb's copy has only in-frame clones and lacks some. This table has about half a million clones, roughly an eighth appearing once. Sequencing input: naive CD4+ T cells from blood. This chain links TRBV4-3 with TRBJ2-7, with 9 bases fitting TRBD1. The source of this sequence is a woman under 30 in good health. CDR3 nucleotides: TGCGCCAGCAGCCAATGGGACAGGGCATACGAGCAGTACTTC. Its translation is CASSQWDRAYEQYF.